The T cell receptor beta chain described here comes from a study of cytomegalovirus exposure and HLA in healthy donors. The study, taken as a whole, reports: A later analysis linked some 17,000 TCR beta sequences to HLA alleles at 0.05 false discovery rate. In an earlier analysis, productive rearrangement rates for most beta V segments clustered near 87% or 30%.

About this clone itself: Its matching antigen is unknown.

Researchers ran the PCR with 60 Vbeta and 13 Jbeta primers. The repertoire was sequenced with immunoSEQ multiplex PCR; TCRdb's copy has only in-frame clones and lacks some. The sample has roughly 93,000 clones, over 75% seen once. The CDR3 has 15 amino acids. V gave up 4 bases and J gave up 3 bases; unmatched junction bases: 7. Germline CDR1 is MGHRA and CDR2 is YSYEKL. The sequenced sample consisted of PBMCs. This chain joins TRBV4-1 and TRBJ2-7; 9 bases are a match to TRBD1. The clonotype originates from a man younger than 45 in good health and CMV-seronegative. CDR3 nucleotide sequence: TGCGCCAGCAGCCTTCGGGGACAGGGTGACTACGAGCAGTACTTC. Translating it yields CASSLRGQGDYEQYF.